Sequencing of this TCR beta chain was carried out in a study of T cell repertoires in ileal Crohn's disease. Germline CDR1 reads MDHEN; CDR2 reads SYDVKM. J was trimmed by 8 bases and V by 6 bases; bases with no gene match: 7. This CDR3 is built from 14 residues. Described time point: neoterminal ileum biopsy at postoperative endoscopy, about 6 months after surgery. Each sample's TCRB immunosequencing used around 500 nanograms of biopsy DNA. Profiling relied on immunoSEQ multiplex PCR, and the TCRdb table lists in-frame clones only, not all of them. Counted here are about 60,000 clones, around 90% occurring once; the ten biggest clones make up approximately 2%.

The sample taken for sequencing was ileal tissue. The clonotype comes from an adult with Crohn's disease. The rearrangement joins TRBV28 to TRBJ1-4; TRBD1 aligns across 9 bases. The CDR3 loop reads CASRRDRVTEKLFF. Written as DNA, the CDR3 is TGTGCCAGCAGGCGGGACAGGGTGACCGAAAAACTGTTTTTT.